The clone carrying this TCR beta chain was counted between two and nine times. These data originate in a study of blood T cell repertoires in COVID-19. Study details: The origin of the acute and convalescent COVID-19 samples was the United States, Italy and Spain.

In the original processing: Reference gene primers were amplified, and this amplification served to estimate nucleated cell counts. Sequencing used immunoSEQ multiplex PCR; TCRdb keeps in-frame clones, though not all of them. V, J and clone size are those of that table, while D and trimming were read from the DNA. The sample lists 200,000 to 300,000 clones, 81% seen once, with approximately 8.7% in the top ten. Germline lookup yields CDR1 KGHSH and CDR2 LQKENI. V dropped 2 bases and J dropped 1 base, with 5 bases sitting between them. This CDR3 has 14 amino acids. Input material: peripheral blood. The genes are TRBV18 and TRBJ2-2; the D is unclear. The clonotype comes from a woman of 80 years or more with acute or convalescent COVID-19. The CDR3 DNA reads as TGTGCCAGCTCACCATCCTGGAACACCGGGGAGCTGTTTTTT. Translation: CASSPSWNTGELFF.